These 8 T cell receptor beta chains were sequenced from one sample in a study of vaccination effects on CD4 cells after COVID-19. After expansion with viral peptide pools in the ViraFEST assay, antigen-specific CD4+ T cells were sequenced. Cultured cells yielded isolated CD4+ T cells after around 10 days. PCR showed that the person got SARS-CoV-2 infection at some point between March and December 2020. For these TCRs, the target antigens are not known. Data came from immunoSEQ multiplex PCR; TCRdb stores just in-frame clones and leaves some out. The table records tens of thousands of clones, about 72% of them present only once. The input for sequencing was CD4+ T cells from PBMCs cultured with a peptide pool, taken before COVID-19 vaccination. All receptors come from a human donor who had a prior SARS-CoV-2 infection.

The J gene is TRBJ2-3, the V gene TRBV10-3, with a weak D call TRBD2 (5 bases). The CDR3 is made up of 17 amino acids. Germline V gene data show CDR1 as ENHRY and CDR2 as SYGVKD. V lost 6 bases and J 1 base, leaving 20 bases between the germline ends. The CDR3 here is CAIRHPGKDFRTDTQYF. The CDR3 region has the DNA TGTGCCATCAGGCACCCCGGGAAGGACTTCCGCACAGATACGCAGTATTTT.

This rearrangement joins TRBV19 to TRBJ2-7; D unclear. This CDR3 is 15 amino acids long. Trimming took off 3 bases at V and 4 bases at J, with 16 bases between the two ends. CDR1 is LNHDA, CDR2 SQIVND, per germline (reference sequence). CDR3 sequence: CASSIGWVAPYEQYF. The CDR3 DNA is TGTGCCAGTAGTATCGGTTGGGTGGCTCCTTACGAGCAGTACTTC.

In nucleotides, the CDR3 is TGTGCCTGGAGTGTACTAATAGAGAACACTGAAGCTTTCTTT. It specifies CAWSVLIENTEAFF. The gene calls are TRBV30 and TRBJ1-1; D not certain. Between the trimmed V and J ends, which lost 0 bases and 1 base, there was a span of 9 bases. Germline values: CDR1 GTSNPN, CDR2 SVGIG (reference sequence). This CDR3 has 14 amino acids.

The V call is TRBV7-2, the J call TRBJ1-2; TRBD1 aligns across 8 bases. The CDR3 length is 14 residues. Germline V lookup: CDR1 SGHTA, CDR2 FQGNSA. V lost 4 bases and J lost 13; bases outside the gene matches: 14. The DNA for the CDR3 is TGTGCCAGCAGCTCTCCCCCCGACAGGGGAGGCCGCACCTTC. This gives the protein CASSSPPDRGGRTF.

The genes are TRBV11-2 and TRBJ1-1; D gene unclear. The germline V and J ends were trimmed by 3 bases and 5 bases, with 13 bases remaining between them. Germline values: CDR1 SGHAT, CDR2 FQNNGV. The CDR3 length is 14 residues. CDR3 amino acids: CASSLEIGWTEAFF. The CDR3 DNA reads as TGTGCCAGCAGCTTGGAGATTGGATGGACTGAAGCTTTCTTT.

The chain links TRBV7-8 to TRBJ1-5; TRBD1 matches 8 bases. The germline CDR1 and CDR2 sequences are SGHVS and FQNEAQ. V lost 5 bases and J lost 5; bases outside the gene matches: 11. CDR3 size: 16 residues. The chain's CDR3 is CASSLSGTGPYQPQHF. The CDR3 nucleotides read TGTGCCAGCAGCCTGTCCGGGACAGGCCCGTATCAGCCCCAGCATTTT.

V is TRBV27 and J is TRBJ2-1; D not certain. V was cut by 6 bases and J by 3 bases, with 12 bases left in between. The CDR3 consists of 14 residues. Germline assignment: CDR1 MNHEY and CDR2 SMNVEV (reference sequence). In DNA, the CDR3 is TGTGCCAGCAGCAGATCCAACTTCTACAATGAGCAGTTCTTC. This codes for CASSRSNFYNEQFF.

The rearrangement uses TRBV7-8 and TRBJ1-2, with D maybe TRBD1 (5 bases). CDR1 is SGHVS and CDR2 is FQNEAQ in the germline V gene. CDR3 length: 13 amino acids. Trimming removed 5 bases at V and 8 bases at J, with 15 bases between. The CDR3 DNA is TGTGCCAGCAGCCTGACAGAGGTATTAGGCTACACCTTC. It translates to CASSLTEVLGYTF. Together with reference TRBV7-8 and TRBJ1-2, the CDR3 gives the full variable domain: GAGVSQSPRYKVAKRGQDVALRCDPISGHVSLFWYQQALGQGPEFLTYFQNEAQLDKSGLPSDRFFAERPEGSVSTLKIQRTQQEDSAVYLCASSLTEVLGYTFGSGTRLTVV.